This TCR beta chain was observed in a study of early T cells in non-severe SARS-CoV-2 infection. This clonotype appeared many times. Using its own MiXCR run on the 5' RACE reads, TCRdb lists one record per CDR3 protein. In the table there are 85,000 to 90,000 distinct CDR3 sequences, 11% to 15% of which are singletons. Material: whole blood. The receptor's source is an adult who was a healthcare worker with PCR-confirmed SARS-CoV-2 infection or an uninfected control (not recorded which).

CDR3 region: CAIRGQATNEKLFF. The CDR3 DNA reads TGTGCCATCAGAGGACAAGCAACTAATGAAAAACTGTTTTTT. The gene calls are TRBV10-3 and TRBJ1-4, with D perhaps TRBD1 (5 bases). This CDR3 contains 14 residues. CDR1 ENHRY and CDR2 SYGVKD come from the germline V gene. V gave up 6 bases and J gave up 0 bases, with 8 bases separating them.